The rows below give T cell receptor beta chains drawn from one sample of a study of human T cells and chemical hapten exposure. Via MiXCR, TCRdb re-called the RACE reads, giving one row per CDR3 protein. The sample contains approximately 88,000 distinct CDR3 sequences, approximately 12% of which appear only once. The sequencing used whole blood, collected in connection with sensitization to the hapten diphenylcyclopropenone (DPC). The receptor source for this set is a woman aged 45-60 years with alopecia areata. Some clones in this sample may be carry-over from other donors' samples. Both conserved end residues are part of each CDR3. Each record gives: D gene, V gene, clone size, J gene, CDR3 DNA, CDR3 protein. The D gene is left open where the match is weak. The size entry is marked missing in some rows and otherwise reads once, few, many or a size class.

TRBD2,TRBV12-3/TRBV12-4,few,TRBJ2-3,TGTGCCAGCAGGACGGATCTAGCGGCAGATACGCAGTATTTT,CASRTDLAADTQYF
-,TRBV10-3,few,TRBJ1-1,TGTGCCATCAGCGAAGTGAACACTGAAGCTTTCTTT,CAISEVNTEAFF
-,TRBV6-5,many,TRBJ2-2,TGTGCCAGCAGTTTAACAACACCCACCGGGGAGCTGTTTTTT,CASSLTTPTGELFF
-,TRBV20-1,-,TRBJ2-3,TGCAGTGCTAGTAAGGCGGGGATCACAGATACGCAGTATTTT,CSASKAGITDTQYF
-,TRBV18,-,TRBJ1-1,TGTGCCAGCTCACCCTCCGGGACCGCGAACACTGAAGCTTTCTTT,CASSPSGTANTEAFF
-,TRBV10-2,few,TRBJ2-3,TGCGCCAGCAGTGAAGGGGTCCCAGATACGCAGTATTTT,CASSEGVPDTQYF
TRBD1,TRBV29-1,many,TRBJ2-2,TGCAGCGTCAGGGGGTCCGGGGAGCTGTTTTTT,CSVRGSGELFF
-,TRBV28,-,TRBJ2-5,TGTGCCAGCAGATACCCGGGACAACAAGAGACCCAGTACTTC,CASRYPGQQETQYF
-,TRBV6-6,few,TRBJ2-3,TGTGCCAGCAGTTACCCACCCCCCGCAGATACGCAGTATTTT,CASSYPPPADTQYF
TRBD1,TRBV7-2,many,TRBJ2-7,TGTGCCAGCAGCTCTCGAGCCGGGACAGGGGCCTACGAGCAGTACTTC,CASSSRAGTGAYEQYF
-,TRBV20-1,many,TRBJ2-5,TGCAGTGCTAGAGATACGGTGGCATACCAAGAGACCCAGTACTTC,CSARDTVAYQETQYF
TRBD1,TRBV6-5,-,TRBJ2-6,TGTGCCAGCAGTTACTCGATAGGGACAGGAGGCACTGGGGCCAACGTCCTGACTTTC,CASSYSIGTGGTGANVLTF
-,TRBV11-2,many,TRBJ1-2,TGTGCCAGCAGCTTAGAGGGGGATGACTACACCTTC,CASSLEGDDYTF
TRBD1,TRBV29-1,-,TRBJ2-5,TGCAGCTGTTGGGAACAGGGGGCCCAAGAGACCCAGTACTTC,CSCWEQGAQETQYF
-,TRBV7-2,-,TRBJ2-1,TGTGCCAGCAGCCTTCTAGTGATCAGCAACAATGAGCAGTTCTTC,CASSLLVISNNEQFF
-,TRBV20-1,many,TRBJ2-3,TGCAGTGCTAGAGATGGGCGGGAATCCACAGATACGCAGTATTTT,CSARDGRESTDTQYF
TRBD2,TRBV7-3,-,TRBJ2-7,TGTGCCAGCAGCTCGTCGGGACTAGCGGGAGGGCTTTACGAGCAGTACTTC,CASSSSGLAGGLYEQYF
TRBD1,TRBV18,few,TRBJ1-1,TGTGCCAGCTCACCTTACAGGGGGCAGCAGGGGACTGAAGCTTTCTTT,CASSPYRGQQGTEAFF
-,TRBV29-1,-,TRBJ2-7,TGCAGCGTTGTATCTGGGAGCTCCTACGAGCAGTACTTC,CSVVSGSSYEQYF
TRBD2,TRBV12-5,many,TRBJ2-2,TGTGCTAGTGTATCGAGTAGCGGGAGGACCGGGGAGCTGTTTTTT,CASVSSSGRTGELFF
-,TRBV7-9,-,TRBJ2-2,TGTGCCAGCAGCTCACAGGGCCCAGACACCGGGGAGCTGTTTTTT,CASSSQGPDTGELFF
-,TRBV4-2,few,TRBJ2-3,TGTGCCAGCAGCCAAGATCCTACCACAGATACGCAGTATTTT,CASSQDPTTDTQYF
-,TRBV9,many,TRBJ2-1,TGTGCCAGCAGCGTATCCTCTCTCAATGAGCAGTTCTTC,CASSVSSLNEQFF
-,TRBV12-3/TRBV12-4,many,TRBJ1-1,TGTGCCAGCAGTTCCCGGGACGGCCTATTGAACACTGAAGCTTTCTTT,CASSSRDGLLNTEAFF
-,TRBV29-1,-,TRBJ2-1,TGCAGCGTTGAAGATGGGCTAGCCAATGAGCAGTTCTTC,CSVEDGLANEQFF
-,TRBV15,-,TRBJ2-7,TGTGCCACCAGCAGAGCTGGGAACGAGCAGTACTTC,CATSRAGNEQYF
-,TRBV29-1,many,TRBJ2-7,TGCAGCGTTGTGGCACCAGTTGCCTACGAGCAGTACTTC,CSVVAPVAYEQYF
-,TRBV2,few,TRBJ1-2,TGTGCCAGCAGTGAATTTCAGGATTCTGGCTACACCTTC,CASSEFQDSGYTF
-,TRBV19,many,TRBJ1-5,TGTGCCTCAAGGGGTAGCAATCAGCCCCAGCATTTT,CASRGSNQPQHF
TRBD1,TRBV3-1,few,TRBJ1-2,TGTGCCAGCAGCTTGGGACAGGGTGATGGCTACACCTTC,CASSLGQGDGYTF
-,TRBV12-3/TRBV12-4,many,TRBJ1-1,TGTGCCAGCAGTTTAAGTTGGAACACTGAAGCTTTCTTT,CASSLSWNTEAFF
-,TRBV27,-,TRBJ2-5,TGTGCCAGCAGTTTATCCAGAATCGAAGGGGAGACCCAGTACTTC,CASSLSRIEGETQYF
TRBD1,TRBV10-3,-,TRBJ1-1,TGTGCCACGATCGTTGACGGACAGGGGGCTTTTGCTTTCTTT,CATIVDGQGAFAFF
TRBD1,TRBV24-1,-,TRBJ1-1,TGTGCCACCAGCGACAGGGGGAACACTGAAGCTTTCTTT,CATSDRGNTEAFF
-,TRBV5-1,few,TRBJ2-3,TGCGCCAGCAAACTTGGTACAGGCCCTAGCACAGATACGCAGTATTTT,CASKLGTGPSTDTQYF
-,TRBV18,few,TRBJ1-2,TGTGCCAGCTCCCGGGATGTGACGGAGGGCTATGGCTACACCTTC,CASSRDVTEGYGYTF
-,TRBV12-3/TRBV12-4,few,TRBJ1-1,TGTGCCAGCAGTTTTAATGGCAGGGCCACTGAAGCTTTCTTT,CASSFNGRATEAFF
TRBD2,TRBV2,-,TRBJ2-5,TGTGCCAGCAATGACCATTCTAGCGGGAGGAAGACCCAGTACTTC,CASNDHSSGRKTQYF
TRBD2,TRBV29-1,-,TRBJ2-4,TGCAGCGGGCGGCTAGCGGGAGGCGGGGACATTCAGTACTTC,CSGRLAGGGDIQYF
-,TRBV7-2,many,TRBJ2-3,TGTGCCAGCAGCTCCCCCGGGCCAGGGGGGGGTACGCAGTATTTT,CASSSPGPGGGTQYF
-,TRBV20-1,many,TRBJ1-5,TGCAGTGCTAGAGATTCGCGGGTAGGGATTCAGCCCCAGCATTTT,CSARDSRVGIQPQHF
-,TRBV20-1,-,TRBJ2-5,TGCAGTGCTAGCGACAAGGGAGCCCAGTACTTC,CSASDKGAQYF
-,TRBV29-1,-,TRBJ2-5,TGCGGCGGAAGACTAGGCGGTGGGTCTCAAGAGACCCAGTACTTC,CGGRLGGGSQETQYF
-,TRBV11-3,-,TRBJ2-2,TGTGCCAGCAGCTTAAGACCGAACACCGGGGAGCTGTTTTTT,CASSLRPNTGELFF
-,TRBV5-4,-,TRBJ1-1,TGTGCCAGCAGCTTGGATCTAGCTTCTGAAGCTTTCTTT,CASSLDLASEAFF
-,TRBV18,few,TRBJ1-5,TGTGCCAGCTCAGGCGGGGATCAGCCCCAGCATTTT,CASSGGDQPQHF
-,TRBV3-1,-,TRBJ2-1,TGTGCCAGCAGCCCAGCCTGGGGGATGGAGAATGAGCAGTTCTTC,CASSPAWGMENEQFF
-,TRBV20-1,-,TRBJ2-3,TGCAGTGCTGGAGTCAGACTCTTAGCGGTGGGCGGAGATACGCAGTATTTT,CSAGVRLLAVGGDTQYF
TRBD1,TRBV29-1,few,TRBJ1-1,TGCAGCGTTTACCGGGACAGGCGTGAAGCTTTCTTT,CSVYRDRREAFF
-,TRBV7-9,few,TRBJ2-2,TGTGCCAGCAGCGACAGGTCGAACACCGGGGAGCTGTTTTTT,CASSDRSNTGELFF
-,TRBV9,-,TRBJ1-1,TGTGCCAGCGGGCCGGGACACCTGAACACTGAAGCTTTCTTT,CASGPGHLNTEAFF
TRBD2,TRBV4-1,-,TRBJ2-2,TGCGCCAGCAGCCACCCCCTCGCGGGAGATCGGGACGGGGAGCTGTTTTTT,CASSHPLAGDRDGELFF
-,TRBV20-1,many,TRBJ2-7,TGCAGTGCTCGGTCACCGGGCCCCGAGGCGTACGAGCAGTACTTC,CSARSPGPEAYEQYF
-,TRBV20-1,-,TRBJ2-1,TGCAGTGCTAGAATGCGGACGGGAGCAGCCTACAATGAGCAGTTCTTC,CSARMRTGAAYNEQFF
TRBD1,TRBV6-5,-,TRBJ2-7,TGTGCCAGCAGTCGGGACAGGGTCTACGAGCAGTACTTC,CASSRDRVYEQYF
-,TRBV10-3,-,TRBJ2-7,TGTGCCATCGGAGGGAACGAGCAGTACTTC,CAIGGNEQYF
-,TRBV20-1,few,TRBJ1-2,TGCAGTGCTGCCGCTGGGGGGCTGATCTATGGCTACACCTTC,CSAAAGGLIYGYTF